This is a list of T cell receptor beta chains from one sample in a study of beta chain features in type 1 diabetes. Clones were sequenced by immunoSEQ multiplex PCR, and TCRdb holds only the in-frame ones, with some missing. The sample includes 120,000 to 150,000 clones, about 10% of them seen just once. Sequenced sample: naive CD4+ T cells from blood. These receptors all come from a man aged 18 to 30 in good health. The CDR3 runs from the conserved cysteine through the conserved F or W. The D gene is left open where the match is weak. Rows may omit the clone size; those that give it use once, few, many or a size class.

>TRBJ2-7|TRBD2|15|TRBV7-2|many
TGTGCCAGCAGCTTAGCGGGGGGGGACTCCTACGAGCAGTACTTC
CASSLAGGDSYEQYF
>TRBJ2-4|TRBD2|16|TRBV6-5|.
TGTGCCAGCAGTTACTCGAGTTATGCGGGGGAAAACATTCAGTACTTC
CASSYSSYAGENIQYF
>TRBJ2-5|.|14|TRBV9|.
TGTGCCAGCAGCAGAGGGGGGGCCGGAGAGACCCAGTACTTC
CASSRGGAGETQYF
>TRBJ1-5|.|14|TRBV5-6|few
TGTGCCAGCAGCTTGGTGGCAGTCAATCAGCCCCAGCATTTT
CASSLVAVNQPQHF
>TRBJ2-5|.|12|TRBV29-1|many
TGCAGCGAGCCCAGGGTTGGAGAGACCCAGTACTTC
CSEPRVGETQYF
>TRBJ2-3|TRBD2|15|TRBV6-5|.
TGTGCCAGCAGTTACTCGGGAGGGGCCGGGGGGACGCAGTATTTT
CASSYSGGAGGTQYF
>TRBJ1-4|.|14|TRBV11-2|few
TGTGCCAGCAGCTCCTCGGTGGCGGGGGAAAAACTGTTTTTT
CASSSSVAGEKLFF
>TRBJ2-3|TRBD2|15|TRBV7-3|many
TGTGCCAGCAGCTCGACTAGCGGGGGGGCCTTAACGCAGTATTTT
CASSSTSGGALTQYF
>TRBJ1-2|.|14|TRBV6-6|.
TGTGCCAGCATCCGAATCGGGCAGGGCTATGGCTACACCTTC
CASIRIGQGYGYTF
>TRBJ1-1|TRBD1|14|TRBV29-1|.
TGCAGCTTCGACAGGGGGGGGCCAAACACTGAAGCTTTCTTT
CSFDRGGPNTEAFF
>TRBJ2-1|TRBD2|15|TRBV7-9|.
TGTGCCAGCAGCTTAATAGCGGGGGGGTACAATGAGCAGTTCTTC
CASSLIAGGYNEQFF
>TRBJ1-5|.|16|TRBV4-3|few
TGCGCCAGCAGCCAAGTCTCGGGGGATAGCAATCAGCCCCAGCATTTT
CASSQVSGDSNQPQHF
>TRBJ1-6|.|14|TRBV6-5|.
TGTGCCAGCAGCGCTACAGGGTCGGGTTCACCCCTCCACTTT
CASSATGSGSPLHF
>TRBJ2-1|TRBD2|15|TRBV11-2|few
TGTGCCAGCAGCCCCTGGACTAGCGGGAACAATGAGCAGTTCTTC
CASSPWTSGNNEQFF
>TRBJ1-2|TRBD1|15|TRBV28|.
TGTGCCAGCAGCCCCTCGCGGACAGGGGGCTATGGCTACACCTTC
CASSPSRTGGYGYTF
>TRBJ2-1|TRBD1|14|TRBV18|.
TGTGCCAGCTCACCACCGGAGACAGGGAATGAGCAGTTCTTC
CASSPPETGNEQFF
>TRBJ2-5|.|15|TRBV19|.
TGTGCCAGTAGTAAGGAGACTATACGGGGAGAGACCCAGTACTTC
CASSKETIRGETQYF
>TRBJ2-1|.|15|TRBV2|few
TGTGCCAGCAGGGCAGGGGGACTGCTGTACAATGAGCAGTTCTTC
CASRAGGLLYNEQFF
>TRBJ2-1|TRBD2|13|TRBV6-5|few
TGTGCCAGCAAACTAGCGGGGGGCAATGAGCAGTTCTTC
CASKLAGGNEQFF
>TRBJ2-2|.|13|TRBV28|few
TGTGCCAGCAGTCAAACAGGGTCCGGGGAGCTGTTTTTT
CASSQTGSGELFF
>TRBJ2-7|.|11|TRBV6-5|.
TGTGCCAGCAAAGCCCGATACGAGCAGTACTTC
CASKARYEQYF
>TRBJ2-2|.|12|TRBV30|many
TGTGCCTGGAGTTATGTCGCCGGGGAGCTGTTTTTT
CAWSYVAGELFF
>TRBJ1-1|.|12|TRBV30|.
TGTGCCTGGATTGGAGGCTCTACTAAAGCTTTCTTT
CAWIGGSTKAFF
>TRBJ2-1|TRBD2|16|TRBV7-9|few
TGTGCCAGCAGCTCCAGAACTAGCGGGGGGGACAATGAGCAGTTCTTC
CASSSRTSGGDNEQFF
>TRBJ1-2|.|16|TRBV15|.
TGTGCCACCAGCAGCCAAACCGGGACATCGAACTATGGCTACACCTTC
CATSSQTGTSNYGYTF
>TRBJ1-1|.|14|TRBV30|.
TGTGCCTGGAGTGTAGAACAGAAGAACACTGAAGCTTTCTTT
CAWSVEQKNTEAFF
>TRBJ2-3|.|13|TRBV7-9|few
TGTGCCAGCAGCTTTGCACAGGCGGATACGCAGTATTTT
CASSFAQADTQYF
>TRBJ1-5|.|15|TRBV28|.
TGTGCCAGCGTTCGGGGAGACCGGGGCAATCAGCCCCAGCATTTT
CASVRGDRGNQPQHF
>TRBJ1-3|.|16|TRBV7-8|.
TGTGCCAGCAGCTTAGAAGGGGCCCTCTCTGGAAACACCATATATTTT
CASSLEGALSGNTIYF
>TRBJ1-1|TRBD1|16|TRBV7-9|few
TGTGCCAGCAGCCAAACAGGGGGCGCCCGGGCCTCTGAAGCTTTCTTT
CASSQTGGARASEAFF
>TRBJ2-5|.|14|TRBV7-9|few
TGTGCCAGCAGCCTCGGGCAGGGCCAAGAGACCCAGTACTTC
CASSLGQGQETQYF
>TRBJ1-2|.|13|TRBV28|many
TGTGCCAGCAGTATCAGGGCACTCTATGGCTACACCTTC
CASSIRALYGYTF
>TRBJ2-3|.|15|TRBV11-3|.
TGTGCCAGCAGCTTAGAGGGCAGGGTGACAGATACGCAGTATTTT
CASSLEGRVTDTQYF
>TRBJ1-5|TRBD1|14|TRBV7-8|.
TGTGCCAGCAGCTGGCAGGGGGTCAATCAGCCCCAGCATTTT
CASSWQGVNQPQHF
>TRBJ2-3|TRBD1|16|TRBV7-9|.
TGTGCCAGCAGCCCGCGGACAGGAGCGCCCACAGATACGCAGTATTTT
CASSPRTGAPTDTQYF
>TRBJ1-3|TRBD1|14|TRBV18|.
TGTGCCACCTCACCGGGACAGATTGGAAACACCATATATTTT
CATSPGQIGNTIYF
>TRBJ1-5|TRBD1|17|TRBV7-3|few
TGTGCCAGCAGCTTAATGTCGGGGCAGGGGGCGAATCAGCCCCAGCATTTT
CASSLMSGQGANQPQHF
>TRBJ2-7|TRBD1|13|TRBV10-3|.
TGTGCCACCTCGGGACAGGGGGGCTACGAGCAGTACTTC
CATSGQGGYEQYF
>TRBJ1-1|.|14|TRBV6-1|few
TGTGCCAGCAGTGGGCAGGTCCGGAACACTGAAGCTTTCTTT
CASSGQVRNTEAFF